The source of this T cell receptor (beta chain) is a study of a mutant IDH1 vaccine in newly diagnosed glioma. V trimming: 3 bases; J trimming: 6 bases; junction bases outside the gene matches: 5. The germline CDR1 and CDR2 sequences are SGHVS and FQNEAQ. CDR3 size: 15 residues. For this clone: Its antigen is not identified.

The repertoire was sequenced with immunoSEQ multiplex PCR; TCRdb's copy has only in-frame clones and lacks some. The data contain 30,000 to 40,000 clones, about 80% of them seen just once; the ten biggest clones take up roughly 24%. Time point defined: week 5, during vaccination. In the vaccine, a single dose held 300 ug of the mutant IDH1 20-mer peptide, along with topical imiquimod. Sample: PBMCs, taken from a glioma patient whose treatment included an IDH1 peptide vaccine. This clonotype originated in a young man with glioma. The J gene is TRBJ1-1, the V gene TRBV7-8; 12 bases align to TRBD1. The CDR3 DNA is TGTGCCAGCAGCTTGGGACAGGGGGCAACAGCTGAAGCTTTCTTT. Translation gives CASSLGQGATAEAFF.